Listed below are T cell receptor beta chains from one sample, sequenced in a study of CD8 T cells in Susac syndrome. TCRdb redid the calling of the immunoSEQ multiplex PCR reads with MiXCR, one entry per CDR3 protein. The repertoire consists of under 200,000 distinct CDR3 sequences, with around 90% occurring once and the leading ten covering 0.08%. The sequenced sample was CD4+ T cells from PBMCs. These receptors all come from a human donor in good health. CDR3s include the opening cysteine and the closing phenylalanine or tryptophan. The D gene is left open where the match is weak. Clone size is not always given. Where it is, it says once, few, many or a class for expanded clones.

cdr3_length: 13; clone_size: NA; d_call: TRBD2; v_call: TRBV6-2/TRBV6-3; j_call: TRBJ2-5; cdr3_aa: CASTLAGQETQYF; cdr3_nt: TGTGCCAGCACCTTAGCGGGGCAAGAGACCCAGTACTTC
cdr3_length: 15; clone_size: NA; d_call: NA; v_call: TRBV6-2/TRBV6-3; j_call: TRBJ1-1; cdr3_aa: CASSYGGRESTEAFF; cdr3_nt: TGTGCCAGCAGTTACGGGGGCAGGGAGAGCACTGAAGCTTTCTTT
cdr3_length: 15; clone_size: NA; d_call: NA; v_call: TRBV18; j_call: TRBJ1-1; cdr3_aa: CASSRTGNMNTEAFF; cdr3_nt: TGTGCCAGCTCACGGACGGGTAACATGAACACTGAAGCTTTCTTT
cdr3_length: 13; clone_size: NA; d_call: NA; v_call: TRBV2; j_call: TRBJ1-1; cdr3_aa: CASGVSPNTEAFF; cdr3_nt: TGTGCCAGCGGGGTCAGTCCGAACACTGAAGCTTTCTTT
cdr3_length: 15; clone_size: NA; d_call: NA; v_call: TRBV20-1; j_call: TRBJ1-3; cdr3_aa: CSARDMAPTGNTIYF; cdr3_nt: TGCAGTGCTAGAGATATGGCTCCGACTGGAAACACCATATATTTT
cdr3_length: 16; clone_size: NA; d_call: NA; v_call: TRBV6-2/TRBV6-3; j_call: TRBJ2-6; cdr3_aa: CASSYSGRSGANVLTF; cdr3_nt: TGTGCCAGCAGTTACTCTGGGCGCTCTGGGGCCAACGTCCTGACTTTC
cdr3_length: 11; clone_size: NA; d_call: NA; v_call: TRBV7-9; j_call: TRBJ2-5; cdr3_aa: CASSLDQTQYF; cdr3_nt: TGTGCCAGCAGCTTAGACCAGACCCAGTACTTC
cdr3_length: 15; clone_size: NA; d_call: TRBD1; v_call: TRBV6-2/TRBV6-3; j_call: TRBJ2-1; cdr3_aa: CASSLDRGLYNEQFF; cdr3_nt: TGTGCCAGCAGTTTAGACAGGGGGCTATACAATGAGCAGTTCTTC
cdr3_length: 16; clone_size: NA; d_call: TRBD2; v_call: TRBV6-6; j_call: TRBJ2-1; cdr3_aa: CASSYGSGRRYNEQFF; cdr3_nt: TGTGCCAGCAGTTACGGCAGCGGGAGGCGCTACAATGAGCAGTTCTTC
cdr3_length: 15; clone_size: NA; d_call: NA; v_call: TRBV7-3; j_call: TRBJ2-2; cdr3_aa: CASSPGSGNTGELFF; cdr3_nt: TGTGCCAGCAGCCCGGGTAGCGGGAACACCGGGGAGCTGTTTTTT
cdr3_length: 15; clone_size: NA; d_call: NA; v_call: TRBV28; j_call: TRBJ2-2; cdr3_aa: CASSPGTPAPGELFF; cdr3_nt: TGTGCCAGCAGCCCCGGGACACCGGCCCCCGGGGAGCTGTTTTTT
cdr3_length: 13; clone_size: NA; d_call: NA; v_call: TRBV24-1; j_call: TRBJ2-7; cdr3_aa: CATSDLLEGEQYF; cdr3_nt: TGTGCCACCAGTGACCTACTGGAAGGCGAGCAGTACTTC
cdr3_length: 15; clone_size: NA; d_call: NA; v_call: TRBV10-3; j_call: TRBJ1-1; cdr3_aa: CAISESAGMNTEAFF; cdr3_nt: TGTGCCATCAGTGAGTCGGCAGGCATGAACACTGAAGCTTTCTTT
cdr3_length: 15; clone_size: NA; d_call: NA; v_call: TRBV7-2; j_call: TRBJ2-5; cdr3_aa: CASRGLTGAQETQYF; cdr3_nt: TGTGCCAGCAGGGGGCTCACTGGGGCACAAGAGACCCAGTACTTC
cdr3_length: 17; clone_size: NA; d_call: TRBD2; v_call: TRBV7-9; j_call: TRBJ2-3; cdr3_aa: CASSLGLAGDHTDTQYF; cdr3_nt: TGTGCCAGCAGCTTAGGACTAGCGGGAGACCACACAGATACGCAGTATTTT
cdr3_length: 14; clone_size: NA; d_call: NA; v_call: TRBV5-1; j_call: TRBJ2-7; cdr3_aa: CASSLARDSYEQYF; cdr3_nt: TGCGCCAGCAGCTTGGCCAGGGATTCCTACGAGCAGTACTTC
cdr3_length: 13; clone_size: few; d_call: NA; v_call: TRBV5-5; j_call: TRBJ2-5; cdr3_aa: CASSLGAEETQYF; cdr3_nt: TGTGCCAGCAGCTTGGGTGCGGAAGAGACCCAGTACTTC
cdr3_length: 13; clone_size: few; d_call: NA; v_call: TRBV11-2; j_call: TRBJ2-5; cdr3_aa: CASSLGQQETQYF; cdr3_nt: TGTGCCAGCAGCTTAGGACAGCAAGAGACCCAGTACTTC
cdr3_length: 16; clone_size: NA; d_call: NA; v_call: TRBV10-2; j_call: TRBJ2-6; cdr3_aa: CASSSRIFAGANVLTF; cdr3_nt: TGCGCCAGCAGTTCCAGAATATTCGCTGGGGCCAACGTCCTGACTTTC
cdr3_length: 13; clone_size: NA; d_call: TRBD2; v_call: TRBV5-1; j_call: TRBJ2-5; cdr3_aa: CASSGGGQETQYF; cdr3_nt: TGCGCCAGCAGCGGGGGGGGCCAAGAGACCCAGTACTTC
cdr3_length: 15; clone_size: NA; d_call: NA; v_call: TRBV4-3; j_call: TRBJ2-7; cdr3_aa: CASSHLGSVSYEQYF; cdr3_nt: TGCGCCAGCAGCCACTTGGGGTCCGTCTCCTACGAGCAGTACTTC
cdr3_length: 13; clone_size: few; d_call: NA; v_call: TRBV3-1; j_call: TRBJ2-7; cdr3_aa: CASSQMTAYEQYF; cdr3_nt: TGTGCCAGCAGCCAGATGACAGCCTACGAGCAGTACTTC